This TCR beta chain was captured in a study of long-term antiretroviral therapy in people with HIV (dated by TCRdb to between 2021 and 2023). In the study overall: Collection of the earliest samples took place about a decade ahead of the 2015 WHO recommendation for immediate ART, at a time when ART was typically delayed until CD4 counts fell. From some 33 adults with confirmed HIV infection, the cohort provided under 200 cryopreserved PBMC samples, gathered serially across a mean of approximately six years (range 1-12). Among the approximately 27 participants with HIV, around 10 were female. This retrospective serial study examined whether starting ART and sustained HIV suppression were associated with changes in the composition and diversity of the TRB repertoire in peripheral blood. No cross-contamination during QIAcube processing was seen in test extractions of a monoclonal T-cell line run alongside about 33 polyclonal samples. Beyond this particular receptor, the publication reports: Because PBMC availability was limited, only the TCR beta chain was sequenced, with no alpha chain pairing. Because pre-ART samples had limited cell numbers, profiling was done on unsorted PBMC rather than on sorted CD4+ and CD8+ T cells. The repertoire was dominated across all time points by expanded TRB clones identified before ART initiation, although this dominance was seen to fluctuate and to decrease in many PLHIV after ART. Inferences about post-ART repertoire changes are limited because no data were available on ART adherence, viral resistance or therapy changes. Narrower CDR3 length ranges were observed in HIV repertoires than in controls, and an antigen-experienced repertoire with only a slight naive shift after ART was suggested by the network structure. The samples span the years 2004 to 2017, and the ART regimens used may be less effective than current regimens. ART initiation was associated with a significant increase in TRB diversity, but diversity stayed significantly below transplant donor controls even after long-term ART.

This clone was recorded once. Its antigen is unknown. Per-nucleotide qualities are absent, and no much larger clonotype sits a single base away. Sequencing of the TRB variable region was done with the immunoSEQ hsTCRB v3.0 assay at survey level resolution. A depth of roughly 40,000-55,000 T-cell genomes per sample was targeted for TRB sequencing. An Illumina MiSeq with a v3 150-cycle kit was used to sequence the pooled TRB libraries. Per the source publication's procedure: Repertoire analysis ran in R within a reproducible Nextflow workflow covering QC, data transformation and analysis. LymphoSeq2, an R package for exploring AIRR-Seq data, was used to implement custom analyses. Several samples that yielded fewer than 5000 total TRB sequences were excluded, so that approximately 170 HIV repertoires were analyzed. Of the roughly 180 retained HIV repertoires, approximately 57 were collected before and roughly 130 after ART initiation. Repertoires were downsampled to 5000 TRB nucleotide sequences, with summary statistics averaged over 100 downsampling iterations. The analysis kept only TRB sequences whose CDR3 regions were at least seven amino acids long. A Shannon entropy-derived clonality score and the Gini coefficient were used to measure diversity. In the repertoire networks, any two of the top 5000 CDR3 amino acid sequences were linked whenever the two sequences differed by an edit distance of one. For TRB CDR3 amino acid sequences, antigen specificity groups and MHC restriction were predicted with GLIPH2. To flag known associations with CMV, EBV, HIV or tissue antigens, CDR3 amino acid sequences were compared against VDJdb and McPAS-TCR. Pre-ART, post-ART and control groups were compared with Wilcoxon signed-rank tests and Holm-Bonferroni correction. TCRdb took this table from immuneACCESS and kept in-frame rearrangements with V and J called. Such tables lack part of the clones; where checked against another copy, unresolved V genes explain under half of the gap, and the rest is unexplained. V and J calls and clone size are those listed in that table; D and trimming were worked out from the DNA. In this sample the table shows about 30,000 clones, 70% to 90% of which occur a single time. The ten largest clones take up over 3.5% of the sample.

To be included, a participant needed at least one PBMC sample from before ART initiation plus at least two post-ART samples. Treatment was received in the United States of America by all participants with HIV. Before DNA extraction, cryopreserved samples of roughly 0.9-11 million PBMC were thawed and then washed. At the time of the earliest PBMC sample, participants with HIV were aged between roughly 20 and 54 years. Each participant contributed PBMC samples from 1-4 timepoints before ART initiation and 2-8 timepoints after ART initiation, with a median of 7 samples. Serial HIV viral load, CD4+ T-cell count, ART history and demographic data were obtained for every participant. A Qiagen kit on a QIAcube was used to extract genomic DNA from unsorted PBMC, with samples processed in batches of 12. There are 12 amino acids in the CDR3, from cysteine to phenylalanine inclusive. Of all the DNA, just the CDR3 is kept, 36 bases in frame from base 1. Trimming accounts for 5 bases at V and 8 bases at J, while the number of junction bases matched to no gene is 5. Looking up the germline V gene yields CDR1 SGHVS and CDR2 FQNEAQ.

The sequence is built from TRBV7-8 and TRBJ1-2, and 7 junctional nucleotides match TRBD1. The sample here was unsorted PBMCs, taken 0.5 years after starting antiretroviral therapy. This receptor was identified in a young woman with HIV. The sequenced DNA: TGTGCCAGCAGCGCGACAGGGCTCGGCTACACCTTC. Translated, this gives CASSATGLGYTF.